The T cell receptor (beta chain) described here comes from a study of Graves' ophthalmopathy and Graves' hyperthyroidism (dated by TCRdb to between 2018 and 2020). About the full investigation: Peripheral blood was collected before any treatment was given, at the time of initial diagnosis. TCR beta repertoire signatures were used to distinguish Graves' ophthalmopathy from Graves' hyperthyroidism and to predict progression to ophthalmopathy. In total, approximately 140 blood samples were TCR-sequenced: under 45 ophthalmopathy, some 75 hyperthyroidism and some 17 hyperthyroidism-to-ophthalmopathy patients. To explore V-J signatures that distinguish ophthalmopathy from hyperthyroidism, a discovery set of about a hundred patients was enrolled, made up of around 44 with ophthalmopathy and 57 with stable hyperthyroidism. An independent validation cohort was composed of 18 hyperthyroidism patients and around 16 patients who later progressed from hyperthyroidism to ophthalmopathy. In roughly 6 hyperthyroidism patients, the T-cell repertoires found in thyroid tissue were compared with those found in blood. Following sample collection, hyperthyroidism patients were given methimazole at a starting dose of 30 mg daily, and ophthalmopathy patients were given high-dose intravenous methylprednisolone. The 95 to 100 discovery patients were divided at random into training and test sets in a 7:3 ratio. What the study reported, not specific to this receptor: In validation, the model predicted ophthalmopathy progression with nearly 71% sensitivity and approximately 72% specificity; more than ten predicted patients were CT-confirmed with GO in a median of approximately six months. The 13-signature model separated ophthalmopathy from stable hyperthyroidism with approximately 85% sensitivity and less than 83% specificity in cross-validation, and 80%/75% in the test set. Most expanded thyroid clonotypes with a frequency above 0.001 also appeared in blood, which suggests that blood repertoires may reflect the immune response in the thyroid. Sample size was not predetermined statistically, and investigators were not blinded to group allocation.

The CDR3, cysteine through phenylalanine, is 11 amino acids long. This entry keeps only the CDR3 DNA: 33 bases, framed from base 1. From V the trimming removes 4 bases and from J it removes 8 bases, while the gene matches leave 0 bases of the junction unaccounted for. TCR beta CDR3 regions were amplified from RNA transcripts for repertoire sequencing. The first round was an RT-PCR using HTBI primers with the Qiagen OneStep RT-PCR kit, and this first round was followed by a second-round multiplex PCR, then size selection and purification. The libraries underwent paired-end sequencing with 100 bp reads on an Illumina HiSeq2000. Turning to the authors' computational methods: Reads were processed with SOAPnuke, discarding reads with adapters, uncalled bases, mean Phred below 15, or no exact constant-primer or identifier match. High-quality paired reads were merged with COPE v1.2.5. Unique nucleotide sequences were defined as clonotypes and aligned to IMGT TRB V, D and J references using MiTCR v1.1. The analysis was limited to V-J combinations with a frequency above 0.0001, which together covered 98% to 99.2% of repertoires. For each V-J combination, a TCR clonal expansion and chaos score was defined as the ratio of F50 clonal expansion to chaos observed in the TCRdist matrix. Welch's t-statistics and random forest were used to narrow the features down to roughly twelve V-J combinations, which were then fed into a naive Bayes classifier. Thyroid-blood repertoire similarity was quantified with the Morisita-Horn index. TCRdb reprocessing: public reads trimmed at Q25 with fastp, clones called with MiXCR, in-frame beta chains kept. All rows with the same CDR3 protein become a single entry with the most common DNA and genes. TCRdb's processing, not the study's, gives the V and J calls here. Here the sample has 150,000 to 200,000 distinct CDR3 sequences; 39% occur a single time. The ten largest account for over 7% of the sample.

Patients with ophthalmopathy had moderately to severely active disease, with a Clinical Activity Score of 3 or more, a NOSPECS grade of 4 or more, and a disease duration of less than 3 months. Patients with other autoimmune diseases, uncontrolled infections, pregnancy or lactation were excluded. Diagnosis was based on clinical symptoms, serum thyroxine, TRAb, thyroid ultrasound and orbital computed tomography. Using Ficoll-Paque density gradient centrifugation, PBMCs were isolated from roughly 9.2 ml of fresh peripheral blood. Total RNA was extracted with Trizol reagent and quality-checked on an Agilent 2100 Bioanalyzer. Details on this clonotype: Its binding antigen is unknown. Base quality data are lacking; no much larger clone is found one base away.

The chain is assembled from TRBV12-3 or TRBV12-4 and TRBJ1-2; 8 central nucleotides agree with TRBD1. This TCR came from a young man with Graves' ophthalmopathy. Donor details come from another sample of the same person, matched by shared clones. Sequenced sample: peripheral blood. The DNA sequence is as follows: TGTGCCAGCAGTTCAGGGGGCGGCTACACCTTC. It is translated as CASSSGGGYTF.